This T cell receptor (beta chain) was documented in a study of cytomegalovirus exposure and HLA in healthy donors. PCR primers comprised 60 Vbeta and 13 Jbeta primers. Libraries were prepared by immunoSEQ multiplex PCR; TCRdb keeps only in-frame clonotypes and omits some of them. The top ten hold approximately 1% of the sample, which has around 78,000 clones, around 82% seen once. In the case of this clone: Its antigen is not known.

The study's findings and limits: Per a prior analysis, the majority of TCR beta V segments were productive roughly 90% or roughly 30% of the time. Presence/absence analyses assumed roughly uniform sequencing depth across donors, which may not hold.

CDR3 size: 13 residues. V lost 4 bases, J lost 6 bases, and 3 bases stayed unmatched. The V gene's germline CDR1 is SGDLS and CDR2 YYNGEE. This sequence joins TRBV9 and TRBJ1-2, with 10 bases matching TRBD1. Sequenced: PBMCs. The receptor was derived from a male donor in good health and CMV-seronegative. In DNA, the CDR3 is TGTGCCAGCAGCCCAGGGACAGGGGATGGCTACACCTTC. This translates into CASSPGTGDGYTF.